This passage covers 15 T cell receptor beta chains from one sample sequenced in a study of patients and donors after allogeneic stem cell transplantation. TCRdb re-analysed the RT-PCR reads in MiXCR, keeping a single row per CDR3 protein. The table lists roughly 960,000 distinct CDR3 sequences, under 20% of them singletons. Sequencing was done on a sample of blood, either unsorted or a sorted T cell fraction (not recorded which). All receptors derive from a human donor who was either an allogeneic HSCT recipient or a stem cell or donor lymphocyte infusion donor (not recorded which). It is not recorded whose cells these are; they may come from a transplant donor.

V gene TRBV4-3 combines with J gene TRBJ1-1, with 7 bases lining up with TRBD1. The germline gives CDR1 LGHNA, CDR2 YSLEER. The CDR3 extends over 15 amino acids. V shed 1 base and J 5 bases; nucleotides not matched to a gene: 7. The CDR3 loop is CASSQGTGPGTEAFF. In DNA form, the CDR3 reads TGCGCCAGCAGCCAAGGGACAGGTCCAGGAACTGAAGCTTTCTTT.

V gene TRBV5-1 combines with J gene TRBJ2-1; D possibly matches TRBD1 or TRBD2 (5 bases each). Germline V gives CDR1 SGHRS, CDR2 YFSETQ. V lost 2 bases to trimming and J lost 0 bases, with 21 bases between them. The CDR3 is 19 amino acids. The chain's CDR3 is CASSLVGSRGVSSYNEQFF. CDR3 nucleotide sequence: TGCGCCAGCAGCTTAGTGGGTTCTCGAGGGGTGAGCTCCTACAATGAGCAGTTCTTC.

The CDR3 region has the DNA TGTGCCAGCTGGACTAGCGGGGGCCAAGAGACCCAGTACTTC. It is translated as CASWTSGGQETQYF. The rearrangement uses TRBV12-3 or TRBV12-4 and TRBJ2-5, with 13 nucleotides matching TRBD2. V lost 8 bases, J lost 1 base, and 1 base stayed unmatched. The CDR3 is 14 residues long.

The CDR3 nucleotides are TGTGCCAGCAGCCGGGACGCGCAAGAGACCCAGTACTTC. This codes for CASSRDAQETQYF. The V and J genes are TRBV11-2 and TRBJ2-5; D assignment may be TRBD1 or TRBD2 (5 bases each). V lost 5 bases and J 2 bases, leaving 9 bases between the germline ends. Looked up from germline, CDR1 is SGHAT and CDR2 is FQNNGV. There are 13 residues in the CDR3.

The chain couples TRBV4-2 to TRBJ1-5, with D perhaps matching TRBD1 (5 bases). V lost 4 bases and J lost 0, with 16 bases in between. The CDR3 consists of 17 residues. Germline V gene data show CDR1 as LGHNA and CDR2 as YNFKEQ. The CDR3, as DNA: TGTGCCAGCAGCCCAACATCCGGGACCCTTAGCAATCAGCCCCAGCATTTT. Translation: CASSPTSGTLSNQPQHF.

This clonotype was counted only a few times. This chain links TRBV29-1 with TRBJ1-2, with TRBD1 identical over 8 bases. The germline gives CDR1 SQVTM, CDR2 ANQGSEA. V shed 6 bases, J shed 4 bases, and the junction held 4 bases outside the gene matches. The CDR3 covers 12 residues. CDR3: CSVRQGPYGYTF. CDR3 bases: TGCAGCGTACGACAGGGGCCCTATGGCTACACCTTC.

This clonotype was counted ten times or more. This chain uses TRBV24-1 with TRBJ2-2; 9 positions match TRBD2. The CDR3 covers 16 residues. With 3 bases clipped from V and 7 bases from J, the junction kept 8 bases outside the gene matches. CDR1 is KGHDR, CDR2 SFDVKD, per germline. CDR3 region: CATSDPSGTSHGELFF. CDR3 DNA sequence: TGTGCCACCAGTGATCCCTCCGGGACTAGCCACGGGGAGCTGTTTTTT.

This clonotype was counted ten times or more. The gene calls are TRBV12-3 or TRBV12-4 and TRBJ1-2; perhaps TRBD1 as D (5 bases). Trimming took off 3 bases at V and 4 bases at J, with 9 bases between the two ends. CDR3 length: 13 amino acids. The CDR3: CASSFEGSYGYTF. CDR3 coding DNA: TGTGCCAGCAGTTTTGAGGGGAGCTATGGCTACACCTTC.

There are a few counts of this clonotype. The chain uses TRBV7-6 and TRBJ1-2, with no clear D. This CDR3 is 15 amino acids long. V lost 3 bases and J 6 bases, leaving 17 bases between the germline ends. Germline V gives CDR1 SGHVS, CDR2 FNYEAQ. The CDR3 nucleotides are TGTGCCAGCAGCTTCCAGACCAGAGGAAACGATGGCTACACCTTC. As protein: CASSFQTRGNDGYTF. The full variable domain, rest sourced from reference TRBV7-6 and TRBJ1-2, is GAGVSQSPRYKVTKRGQDVALRCDPISGHVSLYWYRQALGQGPEFLTYFNYEAQQDKSGLPNDRFSAERPEGSISTLTIQRTEQRDSAMYRCASSFQTRGNDGYTFGSGTRLTVV.

This clonotype was seen many times. J is TRBJ2-5 and V is TRBV12-3 or TRBV12-4; 8 bases line up with TRBD2. The CDR3 runs to 16 residues. J lost 1 base, V lost 6 bases, and 10 bases had no gene match. In DNA, the CDR3 is TGTGCCAGCAGAGGGTGGGGACTAGGGCGCCAAGAGACCCAGTACTTC. Amino acid sequence: CASRGWGLGRQETQYF.

This clonotype appeared a few times. The J gene is TRBJ1-1, the V gene TRBV4-2, with D possibly being TRBD1 (5 bases). CDR3 length: 14 amino acids. V was clipped by 3 bases and J by 4 bases, with 12 bases between them. In germline, CDR1 is LGHNA, CDR2 YNFKEQ. The CDR3 region has the DNA TGTGCCAGCAGCCAGGGGGTCCCGCTCACTGAAGCTTTCTTT. The encoded protein is CASSQGVPLTEAFF.

At least ten counts were recorded for this clonotype. The CDR3 loop is CASSYHVGLAGASRELFF. The CDR3 DNA follows: TGTGCCAGCAGCTATCACGTCGGACTAGCGGGAGCTTCTAGGGAGCTGTTTTTT. This chain links TRBV12-3 or TRBV12-4 with TRBJ2-2; TRBD2 matches 13 bases. The trim removed 6 bases at V and 9 bases at J, leaving 16 bases unmatched. CDR3 length: 18 residues.

The chain employs TRBV7-6 and TRBJ2-3; TRBD1 is a possible D gene (6 bases). V was clipped by 5 bases and J by 0 bases, with 15 bases between them. Looked up from germline, CDR1 is SGHVS and CDR2 is FNYEAQ. The CDR3 has 16 residues. The chain's CDR3 is CASSALGTQSTDTQYF. Written as DNA, the CDR3 is TGTGCCAGCAGCGCCCTGGGGACACAAAGCACAGATACGCAGTATTTT.

This clonotype appeared many times. The J gene is TRBJ2-1, the V gene TRBV29-1; 16 positions agree with TRBD2. The CDR3 covers 14 residues. Germline V gene sequence: CDR1 SQVTM, CDR2 ANQGSEA. The ends lost 7 bases at V and 5 bases at J; junction bases unmatched: 2. Here the CDR3 reads CSGGLAGGNNEQFF. As DNA, the CDR3 is TGCAGCGGGGGACTAGCGGGAGGGAACAATGAGCAGTTCTTC.

This chain connects TRBV5-5 to TRBJ1-1; TRBD1 aligns across 8 bases. V was pared by 3 bases and J by 1 base, with 8 bases of the junction left unmatched. Germline V gene sequence: CDR1 SGHKS, CDR2 YYEKEE (reference sequence). The CDR3 has 16 residues. CDR3 residues: CASSSRQGAWNTEAFF. The CDR3 DNA is TGTGCCAGCAGCTCCCGGCAGGGGGCTTGGAACACTGAAGCTTTCTTT.